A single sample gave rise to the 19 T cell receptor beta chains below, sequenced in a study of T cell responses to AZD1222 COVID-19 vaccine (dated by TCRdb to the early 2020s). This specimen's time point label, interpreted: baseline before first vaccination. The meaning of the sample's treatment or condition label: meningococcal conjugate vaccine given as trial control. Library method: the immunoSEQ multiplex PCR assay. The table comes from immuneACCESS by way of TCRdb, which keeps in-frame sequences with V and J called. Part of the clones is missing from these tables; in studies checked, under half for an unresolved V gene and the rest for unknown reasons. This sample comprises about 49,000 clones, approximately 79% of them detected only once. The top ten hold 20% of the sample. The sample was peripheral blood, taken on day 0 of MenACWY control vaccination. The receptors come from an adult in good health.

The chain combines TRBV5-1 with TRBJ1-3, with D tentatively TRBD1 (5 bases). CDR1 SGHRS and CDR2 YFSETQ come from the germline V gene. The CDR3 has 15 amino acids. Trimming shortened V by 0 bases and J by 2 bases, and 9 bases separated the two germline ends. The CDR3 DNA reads TGCGCCAGCAGCTTGGCCTCAGGGACTGGAAACACCATATATTTT. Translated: CASSLASGTGNTIYF.

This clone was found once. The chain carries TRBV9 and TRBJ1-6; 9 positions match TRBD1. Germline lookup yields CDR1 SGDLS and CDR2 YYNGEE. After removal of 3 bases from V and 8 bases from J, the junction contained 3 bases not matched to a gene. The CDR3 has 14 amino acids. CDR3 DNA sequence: TGTGCCAGCAGCGCACAGGGGGCAGATTCACCCCTCCACTTT. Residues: CASSAQGADSPLHF.

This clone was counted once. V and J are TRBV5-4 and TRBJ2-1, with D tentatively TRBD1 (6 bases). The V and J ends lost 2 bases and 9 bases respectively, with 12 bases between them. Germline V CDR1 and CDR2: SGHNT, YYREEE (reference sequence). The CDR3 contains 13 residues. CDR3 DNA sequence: TGTGCCAGCAGCTTTCGACAGGTCGGTGAGCAGTTCTTC. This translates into CASSFRQVGEQFF.

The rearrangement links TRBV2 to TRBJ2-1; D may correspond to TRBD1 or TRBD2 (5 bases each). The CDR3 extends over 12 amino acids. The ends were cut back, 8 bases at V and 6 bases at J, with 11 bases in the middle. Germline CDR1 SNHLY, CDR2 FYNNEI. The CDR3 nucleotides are TGTGCCAGCGTCAGGGACGGCAATGAGCAGTTCTTC. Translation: CASVRDGNEQFF.

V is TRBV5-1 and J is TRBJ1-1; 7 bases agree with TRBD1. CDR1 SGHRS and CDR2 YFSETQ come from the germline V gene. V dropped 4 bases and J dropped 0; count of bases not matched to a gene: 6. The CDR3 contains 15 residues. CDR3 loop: CASSDWTGLNTEAFF. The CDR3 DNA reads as TGCGCCAGCAGCGACTGGACAGGACTGAACACTGAAGCTTTCTTT.

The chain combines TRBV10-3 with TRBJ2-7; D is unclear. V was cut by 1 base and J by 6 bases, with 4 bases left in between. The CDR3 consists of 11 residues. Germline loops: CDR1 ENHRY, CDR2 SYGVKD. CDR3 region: CAISELGEQYF. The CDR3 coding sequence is TGTGCCATCAGTGAGTTAGGCGAGCAGTACTTC.

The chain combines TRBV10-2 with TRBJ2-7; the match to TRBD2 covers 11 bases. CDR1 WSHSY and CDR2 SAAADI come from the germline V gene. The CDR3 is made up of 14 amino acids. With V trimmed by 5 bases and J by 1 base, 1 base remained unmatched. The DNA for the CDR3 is TGCGCCAGCAGTTTAGCGGGAGGGTCCTACGAGCAGTACTTC. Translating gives CASSLAGGSYEQYF.

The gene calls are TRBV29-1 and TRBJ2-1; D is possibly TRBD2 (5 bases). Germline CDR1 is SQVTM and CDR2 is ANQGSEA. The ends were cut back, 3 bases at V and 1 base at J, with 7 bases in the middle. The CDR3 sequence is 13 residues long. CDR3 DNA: TGCAGCGTTGATACGGGATCCTACAATGAGCAGTTCTTC. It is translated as CSVDTGSYNEQFF.

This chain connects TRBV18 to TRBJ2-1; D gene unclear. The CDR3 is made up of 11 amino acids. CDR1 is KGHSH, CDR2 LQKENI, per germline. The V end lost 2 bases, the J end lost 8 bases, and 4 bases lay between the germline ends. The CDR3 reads CASSPDDEQFF. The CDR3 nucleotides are TGTGCCAGCTCACCAGACGATGAGCAGTTCTTC.

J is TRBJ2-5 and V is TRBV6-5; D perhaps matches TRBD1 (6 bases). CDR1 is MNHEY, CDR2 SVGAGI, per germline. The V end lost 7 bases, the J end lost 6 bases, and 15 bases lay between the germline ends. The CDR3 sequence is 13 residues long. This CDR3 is CASTAGTQQTQYF. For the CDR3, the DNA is TGTGCCAGCACTGCCGGGACACAACAGACCCAGTACTTC.

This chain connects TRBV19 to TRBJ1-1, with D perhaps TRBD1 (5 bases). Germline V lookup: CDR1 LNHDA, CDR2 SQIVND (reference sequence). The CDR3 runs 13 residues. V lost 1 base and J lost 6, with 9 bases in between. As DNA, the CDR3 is TGTGCCAGTAGTATAGTTTGGGGGGCTGAAGCTTTCTTT. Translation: CASSIVWGAEAFF.

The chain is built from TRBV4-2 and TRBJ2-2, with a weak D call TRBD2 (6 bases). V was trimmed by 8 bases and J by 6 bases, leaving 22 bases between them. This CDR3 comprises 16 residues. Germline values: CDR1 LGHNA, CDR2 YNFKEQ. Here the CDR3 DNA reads TGTGCCAGCGGGGACCCGCTGCGGGGCAGGGCCGGGGAGCTGTTTTTT. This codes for CASGDPLRGRAGELFF.

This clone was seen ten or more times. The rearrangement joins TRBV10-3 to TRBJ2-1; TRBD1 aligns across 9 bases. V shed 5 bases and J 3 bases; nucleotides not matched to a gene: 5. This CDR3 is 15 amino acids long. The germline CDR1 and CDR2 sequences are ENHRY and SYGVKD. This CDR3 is CAISLTGGVYNEQFF. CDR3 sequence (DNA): TGTGCCATCAGTCTTACAGGGGGCGTCTACAATGAGCAGTTCTTC.

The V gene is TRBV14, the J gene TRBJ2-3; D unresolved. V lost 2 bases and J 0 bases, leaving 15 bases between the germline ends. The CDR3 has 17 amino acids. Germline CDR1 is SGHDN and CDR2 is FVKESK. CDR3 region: CASSQTKGWGSTDTQYF. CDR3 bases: TGTGCCAGCAGCCAAACTAAGGGTTGGGGTAGCACAGATACGCAGTATTTT. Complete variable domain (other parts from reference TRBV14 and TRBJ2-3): EAGVTQFPSHSVIEKGQTVTLRCDPISGHDNLYWYRRVMGKEIKFLLHFVKESKQDESGMPNNRFLAERTGGTYSTLKVQPAELEDSGVYFCASSQTKGWGSTDTQYFGPGTRLTVL.

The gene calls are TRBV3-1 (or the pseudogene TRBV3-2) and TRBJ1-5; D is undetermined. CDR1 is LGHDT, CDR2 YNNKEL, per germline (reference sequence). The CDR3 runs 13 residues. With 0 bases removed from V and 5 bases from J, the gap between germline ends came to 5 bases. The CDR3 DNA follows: TGTGCCAGCAGCCAAGAGGGCCATCAGCCCCAGCATTTT. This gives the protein CASSQEGHQPQHF.

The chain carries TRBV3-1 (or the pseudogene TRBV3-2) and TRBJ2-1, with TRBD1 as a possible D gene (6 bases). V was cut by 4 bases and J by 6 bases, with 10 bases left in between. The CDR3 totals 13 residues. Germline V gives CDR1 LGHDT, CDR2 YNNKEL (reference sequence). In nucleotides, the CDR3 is TGTGCCAGCAGCCGGCAGGGGTCCAATGAGCAGTTCTTC. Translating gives CASSRQGSNEQFF.

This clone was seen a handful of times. The CDR3 DNA is TGTGCCACCAGCAGAGATGCCGTTGGCCCCGGGGAAAAACTGTTTTTT. As protein: CATSRDAVGPGEKLFF. The gene calls are TRBV15 and TRBJ1-4; D unresolved. The CDR3 has 16 amino acids. Per germline, CDR1 LNHNV and CDR2 YYDKDF (reference sequence). Trimming took off 0 bases at V and 8 bases at J, with 16 bases between the two ends. Using reference TRBV15 and TRBJ1-4 for the parts outside the CDR3, the full variable domain is DAMVIQNPRYQVTQFGKPVTLSCSQTLNHNVMYWYQQKSSQAPKLLFHYYDKDFNNEADTPDNFQSRRPNTSFCFLDIRSPGLGDTAMYLCATSRDAVGPGEKLFFGSGTQLSVL.

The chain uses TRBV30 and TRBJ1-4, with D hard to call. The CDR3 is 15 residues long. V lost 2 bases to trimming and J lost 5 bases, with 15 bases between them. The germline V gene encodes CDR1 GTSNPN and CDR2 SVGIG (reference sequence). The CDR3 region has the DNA TGTGCCTGGAGTTTCGGGTCGACCTTGAATGAAAAACTGTTTTTT. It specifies CAWSFGSTLNEKLFF.

CDR3 sequence: CASSRSFTEAFF. CDR3 bases: TGTGCCAGCAGCCGCTCCTTCACTGAAGCTTTCTTT. The V and J genes are TRBV6-5 and TRBJ1-1, with D unresolved. CDR1 is MNHEY, CDR2 SVGAGI, per germline. The CDR3 extends over 12 amino acids. V shed 6 bases and J shed 4 bases, with 9 bases lying between them.